This is a list of T cell receptor beta chains from one sample in a study of control samples from healthy donors and cancer patients. The method was immunoSEQ multiplex PCR; TCRdb's version includes in-frame clones alone and lacks a portion of them. The sample holds about 130,000 clones, approximately 90% seen once. Material for sequencing was blood. Receptors were obtained from a woman aged 45-59 years in good health. Each CDR3 is given with its conserved first and last residue. The D gene is left open where the match is weak. For some rows the clone size is stated as once, few or many, or as a class when expanded; others skip it.

CDR3 protein,CDR3 DNA,D gene,clone size,V gene,J gene
CASSLADEGFF,TGTGCCAGCAGCTTGGCCGATGAGGGTTTCTTT,NA,NA,TRBV5-6,TRBJ1-1
CAISESTGYGYTF,TGTGCCATCAGTGAGAGTACAGGCTATGGCTACACCTTC,NA,once,TRBV10-3,TRBJ1-2
CASSLSKGRTGELFF,TGTGCCAGCAGTTTATCCAAGGGGCGCACCGGGGAGCTGTTTTTT,NA,NA,TRBV28,TRBJ2-2
CASSPWMTVYEQYF,TGTGCCAGCAGCCCGTGGATGACAGTCTACGAGCAGTACTTC,NA,NA,TRBV6-5,TRBJ2-7
CATSRDLGGREEFF,TGTGCCACCAGCAGAGATCTAGGCGGGAGGGAAGAGTTCTTC,TRBD2,NA,TRBV15,TRBJ2-1
CASNRDTGNTEAFF,TGTGCCAGCAACCGGGACACAGGGAACACTGAAGCTTTCTTT,NA,NA,TRBV9,TRBJ1-1
CASSLGLGGSQPQHF,TGTGCCAGCAGCTTAGGACTAGGAGGTAGTCAGCCCCAGCATTTT,NA,NA,TRBV7-2,TRBJ1-5
CASSQDMDTGELFF,TGTGCCAGCAGCCAAGATATGGACACCGGGGAGCTGTTTTTT,NA,NA,TRBV14,TRBJ2-2
CASSIVWDTTYEQYF,TGTGCCAGTAGTATAGTGTGGGACACCACCTACGAGCAGTACTTC,NA,NA,TRBV19,TRBJ2-7
CAILRGEGGEAFF,TGTGCCATCCTCCGTGGGGAGGGGGGTGAAGCTTTCTTT,NA,once,TRBV10-3,TRBJ1-1
CASSPQFDLNTEAFF,TGTGCCAGCTCACCGCAATTTGACCTGAACACTGAAGCTTTCTTT,NA,NA,TRBV18,TRBJ1-1
CASSPSSASYEQYF,TGTGCCAGCTCACCTTCCAGCGCCTCCTACGAGCAGTACTTC,NA,NA,TRBV18,TRBJ2-7
CASSLGPTYEQYF,TGTGCCAGCAGCTTAGGCCCCACCTACGAGCAGTACTTC,NA,NA,TRBV11-2,TRBJ2-7
CASSLDWDRELFF,TGTGCCAGCAGCTTAGACTGGGACCGGGAGCTGTTTTTT,NA,NA,TRBV7-9,TRBJ2-2
CASSLQNSYEQYF,TGTGCCAGCAGTTTACAGAACTCCTACGAGCAGTACTTC,NA,NA,TRBV6-6,TRBJ2-7
CASSQAQRGGVYYEQYF,TGTGCCAGCAGCCAAGCCCAGCGGGGGGGCGTATATTACGAGCAGTACTTC,TRBD2,NA,TRBV7-8,TRBJ2-7
CAWRLGNTGELFF,TGTGCCTGGAGATTAGGGAACACCGGGGAGCTGTTTTTT,NA,NA,TRBV30,TRBJ2-2
CASSPGRGAYEKLFF,TGTGCCAGCAGCCCTGGAAGGGGGGCATATGAAAAACTGTTTTTT,NA,NA,TRBV11-2,TRBJ1-4
CAWNQGTSNTQYF,TGTGCCTGGAACCAAGGGACTAGCAATACGCAGTATTTT,TRBD2,NA,TRBV30,TRBJ2-3
CASSLSSTRSGGAYEQYF,TGTGCCAGCAGTTTATCCTCCACTAGGAGCGGGGGAGCTTACGAGCAGTACTTC,TRBD2,NA,TRBV27,TRBJ2-7
CAWSPSLLAGGADTQYF,TGTGCCTGGAGTCCCTCTCTTCTAGCGGGGGGCGCAGATACGCAGTATTTT,TRBD2,NA,TRBV30,TRBJ2-3
CASSQFRGLAGDQETQYF,TGTGCCAGCAGCCAATTCCGGGGACTAGCGGGGGATCAAGAGACCCAGTACTTC,TRBD2,NA,TRBV3-1/TRBV3-2,TRBJ2-5
CASSPRGGPDSPLHF,TGTGCCAGCTCACCACGAGGGGGCCCGGATTCACCCCTCCACTTT,TRBD1,NA,TRBV18,TRBJ1-6
CASSKSGIAYEQYF,TGTGCCAGCAGCAAAAGCGGGATCGCCTACGAGCAGTACTTC,TRBD2,few,TRBV5-4,TRBJ2-7
CASSPPRQTGRDEQYF,TGTGCCAGTAGTCCTCCGAGGCAAACAGGCCGGGACGAGCAGTACTTC,NA,NA,TRBV19,TRBJ2-7